The entry that follows covers one TCR beta chain sequence. The data were obtained in a study of CD8+CD57+ T cells in acquired aplastic anemia. Looking at the study overall: An average of approximately 3.2 ug of DNA was obtained from sorted CD4+ and CD8+ cells.

The study profiled TCR beta VDJ and CDR3 using genomic DNA as template. Each CDR3 protein gets one entry after TCRdb re-called the reads with MiXCR. The sample yields around 150,000 distinct CDR3 sequences, more than 45% seen once. V lost 4 bases, J lost 4 bases, and 1 base stayed unmatched. CDR1 is LGHNA and CDR2 is YNFKEQ in the germline V gene. The CDR3 is made up of 15 amino acids. For sequencing, patients were chosen who had shown expansion of CD8+CD57+ cells by flow cytometry. The sample taken for sequencing was sorted CD4+, CD8+, or CD8+CD57+ T cells (not recorded which) from PBMCs. The receptor's source is a human donor with aplastic anemia. The chain combines TRBV4-2 with TRBJ2-3, with TRBD2 matching over 14 bases. Written as DNA, the CDR3 is TGTGCCAGCAGCCGACTAGCGGGAGGGGCAGATACGCAGTATTTT. Translation: CASSRLAGGADTQYF.